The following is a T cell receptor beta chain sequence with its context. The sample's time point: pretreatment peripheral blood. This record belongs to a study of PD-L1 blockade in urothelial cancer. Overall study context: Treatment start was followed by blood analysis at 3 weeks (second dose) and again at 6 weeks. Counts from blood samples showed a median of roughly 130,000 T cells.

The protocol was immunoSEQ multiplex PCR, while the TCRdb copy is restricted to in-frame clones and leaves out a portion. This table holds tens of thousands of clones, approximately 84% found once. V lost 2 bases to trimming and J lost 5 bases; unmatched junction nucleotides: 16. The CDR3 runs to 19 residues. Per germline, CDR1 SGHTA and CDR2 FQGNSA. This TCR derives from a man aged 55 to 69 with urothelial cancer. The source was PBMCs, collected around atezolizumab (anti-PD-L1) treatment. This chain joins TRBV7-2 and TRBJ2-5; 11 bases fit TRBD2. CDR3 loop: CASSLFLLILAGVGETQYF. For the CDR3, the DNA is TGTGCCAGCAGCTTATTCCTCCTTATACTAGCGGGAGTCGGTGAGACCCAGTACTTC.